A selection of T cell receptor beta chains follows, all from one sample in a study of cytomegalovirus exposure and HLA in healthy donors. TCRdb's copy holds only in-frame clones and misses some; the assay was immunoSEQ multiplex PCR. The sample lists 150,000 to 200,000 clones, around 84% seen once, with around 3.6% in the top ten. Sequencing was carried out using PBMCs. These receptors all stem from a man in his forties in good health and CMV-seropositive. Each CDR3 is given with its conserved first and last residue. The D gene is left open where the match is weak. Clone size is stated in some rows and not others, as once, few, many or a class when expanded.

v_call: TRBV2; d_call: .; j_call: TRBJ2-7; clone_size: .; cdr3_nt: TGTGCCAGCAGTGTGGGAGGTACCCTTTTGCTTCGGAACGAGCAGTACTTC; cdr3_aa: CASSVGGTLLLRNEQYF
v_call: TRBV18; d_call: .; j_call: TRBJ1-1; clone_size: .; cdr3_nt: TGTGCCAGCTCACCACAACACGCGGGCGGACACACTGAAGCTTTCTTT; cdr3_aa: CASSPQHAGGHTEAFF
v_call: TRBV5-1; d_call: .; j_call: TRBJ2-7; clone_size: .; cdr3_nt: TGCGCCAGCAGCTTGCGAAGCGTTAAGTACGAGCAGTACTTC; cdr3_aa: CASSLRSVKYEQYF
v_call: TRBV27; d_call: .; j_call: TRBJ2-7; clone_size: .; cdr3_nt: TGTGCCAGCACCCGCGGAGGGATGGGCGAGCAGTACTTC; cdr3_aa: CASTRGGMGEQYF
v_call: TRBV7-9; d_call: TRBD2; j_call: TRBJ2-7; clone_size: .; cdr3_nt: TGTGCCAGCAGCCTTGGGACTAGCGGGGCGGTCGACGAGCAGTACTTC; cdr3_aa: CASSLGTSGAVDEQYF
v_call: TRBV7-8; d_call: .; j_call: TRBJ2-2; clone_size: .; cdr3_nt: TGTGCCAGCAGCCCGGCGGGTTCGGAACTGTTTTTT; cdr3_aa: CASSPAGSELFF
v_call: TRBV7-3; d_call: TRBD2; j_call: TRBJ2-3; clone_size: .; cdr3_nt: TGTGCCAGCAGCTTAACGCCAGCGGGGGCTAGCACAGATACGCAGTATTTT; cdr3_aa: CASSLTPAGASTDTQYF
v_call: TRBV7-9; d_call: .; j_call: TRBJ1-1; clone_size: .; cdr3_nt: TGTGCCAGCAGCTTTCGAGGGGAAGCTTTCTTT; cdr3_aa: CASSFRGEAFF
v_call: TRBV7-2; d_call: TRBD2; j_call: TRBJ2-2; clone_size: .; cdr3_nt: TGTGCCAGCAGCTTGACTAGCGGGACTGGCGGGGAGCTGTTTTTT; cdr3_aa: CASSLTSGTGGELFF
v_call: TRBV5-1; d_call: TRBD1; j_call: TRBJ2-5; clone_size: few; cdr3_nt: TGCGCCAGCCAAGAGACAGGGGTTGGGCAAGAGACCCAGTACTTC; cdr3_aa: CASQETGVGQETQYF
v_call: TRBV6-1; d_call: TRBD2; j_call: TRBJ2-5; clone_size: .; cdr3_nt: TGTGCCAGCAGTGAAGGCGTCGGGGGGGCCGCGACCCAGTACTTC; cdr3_aa: CASSEGVGGAATQYF
v_call: TRBV5-1; d_call: TRBD1; j_call: TRBJ2-4; clone_size: .; cdr3_nt: TGCGCCAGCAGCAACACACAGGGGGCCAAAAACATTCAGTACTTC; cdr3_aa: CASSNTQGAKNIQYF
v_call: TRBV2; d_call: TRBD1; j_call: TRBJ1-2; clone_size: once; cdr3_nt: TGTGCCAGCAGTGAGGACGGACAGGGAAGGCGAGCCCATGGCTACACCTTC; cdr3_aa: CASSEDGQGRRAHGYTF
v_call: TRBV27; d_call: .; j_call: TRBJ1-1; clone_size: few; cdr3_nt: TGTGCCAGCAGCCCCTCCGGGGGCACTGAAGCTTTCTTT; cdr3_aa: CASSPSGGTEAFF
v_call: TRBV6-1; d_call: .; j_call: TRBJ1-6; clone_size: .; cdr3_nt: TGTGCCAGCACCCTCGCGACGGGAGTAGGTTCACCCCTCCACTTT; cdr3_aa: CASTLATGVGSPLHF
v_call: TRBV9; d_call: TRBD1; j_call: TRBJ1-3; clone_size: few; cdr3_nt: TGTGCCAGCAGGGATCGAAACAGGGGACCTGGTGGAAACACCATATATTTT; cdr3_aa: CASRDRNRGPGGNTIYF
v_call: TRBV10-2; d_call: TRBD2; j_call: TRBJ2-1; clone_size: once; cdr3_nt: TGCGCCAGCAGTGGGATACTAGCGGGGGCCCACAATGAGCAGTTCTTC; cdr3_aa: CASSGILAGAHNEQFF
v_call: TRBV5-1; d_call: .; j_call: TRBJ2-1; clone_size: .; cdr3_nt: TGCGCCAGCAGTGAAAGCGGATCCTACAATGAGCAGTTCTTC; cdr3_aa: CASSESGSYNEQFF
v_call: TRBV5-5; d_call: .; j_call: TRBJ1-2; clone_size: once; cdr3_nt: TGTGCCAGCAGCCCCGGGGAGAACACGAACTATGGCTACACCTTC; cdr3_aa: CASSPGENTNYGYTF
v_call: TRBV10-3; d_call: TRBD1; j_call: TRBJ2-5; clone_size: .; cdr3_nt: TGTGCCATCAGTGAGACGGGGACAGGGCAAGAGACCCAGTACTTC; cdr3_aa: CAISETGTGQETQYF
v_call: TRBV27; d_call: TRBD1; j_call: TRBJ1-2; clone_size: .; cdr3_nt: TGTGCCAGCAGGATGACAGGGGTTGATGTTTTCGGCTACACCTTC; cdr3_aa: CASRMTGVDVFGYTF
v_call: TRBV19; d_call: .; j_call: TRBJ2-3; clone_size: few; cdr3_nt: TGTGCCAGTACCCCGCGGGTCAGCACAGATACGCAGTATTTT; cdr3_aa: CASTPRVSTDTQYF
v_call: TRBV5-1; d_call: .; j_call: TRBJ2-3; clone_size: .; cdr3_nt: TGCGCCAGCACCGCTACTACGGGGGAGACAGATACGCAGTATTTT; cdr3_aa: CASTATTGETDTQYF
v_call: TRBV4-2; d_call: .; j_call: TRBJ1-1; clone_size: .; cdr3_nt: TGTGCCAGCAGCTCCTCACCCCCGACAGCTGGAACTGAAGCTTTCTTT; cdr3_aa: CASSSSPPTAGTEAFF
v_call: TRBV5-8; d_call: TRBD1; j_call: TRBJ1-2; clone_size: .; cdr3_nt: TGTGCCAGCACCGTAGGGGGCGGCTATGGCTACACCTTC; cdr3_aa: CASTVGGGYGYTF
v_call: TRBV6-6; d_call: .; j_call: TRBJ1-2; clone_size: few; cdr3_nt: TGTGCCAGCAGTTACTCGATCGGGGGGGGCCGCTACACCTTC; cdr3_aa: CASSYSIGGGRYTF
v_call: TRBV6-1; d_call: .; j_call: TRBJ1-5; clone_size: .; cdr3_nt: TGTGCCAGCAGTGAAGGACAGAGATATAGCAATCAGCCCCAGCATTTT; cdr3_aa: CASSEGQRYSNQPQHF
v_call: TRBV19; d_call: .; j_call: TRBJ1-6; clone_size: .; cdr3_nt: TGTGCCAGTAGTATTAAGCCGGGAAATTCACCCCTCCACTTT; cdr3_aa: CASSIKPGNSPLHF
v_call: TRBV19; d_call: TRBD1; j_call: TRBJ1-5; clone_size: .; cdr3_nt: TGTGCCAGTATCGGGGACAGGGGGAGAAGTAGGAGCAATCAGCCCCAGCATTTT; cdr3_aa: CASIGDRGRSRSNQPQHF
v_call: TRBV10-1; d_call: .; j_call: TRBJ2-5; clone_size: .; cdr3_nt: TGCGCCAGCAGTCGGACCGCAGCGGATACCCAGTACTTC; cdr3_aa: CASSRTAADTQYF
v_call: TRBV19; d_call: .; j_call: TRBJ1-1; clone_size: .; cdr3_nt: TGTGCCACCCAGCCTACCCAGGGGAACACTGAAGCTTTCTTT; cdr3_aa: CATQPTQGNTEAFF
v_call: TRBV5-5; d_call: TRBD1; j_call: TRBJ1-5; clone_size: .; cdr3_nt: TGTGCCAGCAGCGTTACAGGGGACCATAGCAATCAGCCCCAGCATTTT; cdr3_aa: CASSVTGDHSNQPQHF
v_call: TRBV6-6; d_call: TRBD2; j_call: TRBJ2-5; clone_size: .; cdr3_nt: TGTGCCAGCAGCCCCCGGACTAGCGGGAGTCGTGAGACCCAGTACTTC; cdr3_aa: CASSPRTSGSRETQYF
v_call: TRBV5-8; d_call: TRBD1; j_call: TRBJ1-5; clone_size: .; cdr3_nt: TGTGCCAGCAGCCTAGGGGACAGGGGGAAAGAAGTTGGCAATCAGCCCCAGCATTTT; cdr3_aa: CASSLGDRGKEVGNQPQHF
v_call: TRBV7-2; d_call: TRBD2; j_call: TRBJ2-1; clone_size: .; cdr3_nt: TGTGCCAGCAGCGCGCTAGCGGGAGATCGTCCGTTCTTC; cdr3_aa: CASSALAGDRPFF
v_call: TRBV18; d_call: TRBD2; j_call: TRBJ2-7; clone_size: once; cdr3_nt: TGTGCCAGCTCACCACGGCGAGCGGGAGATCACGAGCAGTACTTC; cdr3_aa: CASSPRRAGDHEQYF
v_call: TRBV4-3; d_call: TRBD2; j_call: TRBJ2-2; clone_size: .; cdr3_nt: TGCGCCAGCAGCCAAGATATCGGGAGGGTGAACACCGGGGAGCTGTTTTTT; cdr3_aa: CASSQDIGRVNTGELFF
v_call: TRBV19; d_call: TRBD1; j_call: TRBJ1-6; clone_size: .; cdr3_nt: TGTGCCAGTAGTTACCGGGACAGCAATTTTCCCTATAATTCACCCCTCCACTTT; cdr3_aa: CASSYRDSNFPYNSPLHF
v_call: TRBV15; d_call: .; j_call: TRBJ1-6; clone_size: .; cdr3_nt: TGTGCCACCCGGAGTGCTAGGAATTCACCCCTCCACTTT; cdr3_aa: CATRSARNSPLHF
v_call: TRBV7-9; d_call: .; j_call: TRBJ1-2; clone_size: .; cdr3_nt: TGTGCCAGCAGCTTAGAAGGGGGTAACTATGGCTACACCTTC; cdr3_aa: CASSLEGGNYGYTF
v_call: TRBV6-5; d_call: TRBD1; j_call: TRBJ2-7; clone_size: .; cdr3_nt: TGTGCCAGCATCCTCTTTGACAGGGGTAACTACGAGCAGTACTTC; cdr3_aa: CASILFDRGNYEQYF
v_call: TRBV6-6; d_call: .; j_call: TRBJ2-7; clone_size: .; cdr3_nt: TGTGCCAGCAGCAAGAGCGGCGGCGAGCAGTACTTC; cdr3_aa: CASSKSGGEQYF
v_call: TRBV6-5; d_call: .; j_call: TRBJ2-7; clone_size: .; cdr3_nt: TGTGCCAGCAGTTACCTCAGGGAACCCTACGAGCAGTACTTC; cdr3_aa: CASSYLREPYEQYF
v_call: TRBV21-1; d_call: .; j_call: TRBJ2-7; clone_size: .; cdr3_nt: TGTGCCAGCAGCAGAGCTGACAGGGAACACTACGAGCAGTACTTC; cdr3_aa: CASSRADREHYEQYF
v_call: TRBV7-9; d_call: .; j_call: TRBJ2-1; clone_size: few; cdr3_nt: TGTGCCAGCAGCATACAACGGGGGCAGTTCTTC; cdr3_aa: CASSIQRGQFF